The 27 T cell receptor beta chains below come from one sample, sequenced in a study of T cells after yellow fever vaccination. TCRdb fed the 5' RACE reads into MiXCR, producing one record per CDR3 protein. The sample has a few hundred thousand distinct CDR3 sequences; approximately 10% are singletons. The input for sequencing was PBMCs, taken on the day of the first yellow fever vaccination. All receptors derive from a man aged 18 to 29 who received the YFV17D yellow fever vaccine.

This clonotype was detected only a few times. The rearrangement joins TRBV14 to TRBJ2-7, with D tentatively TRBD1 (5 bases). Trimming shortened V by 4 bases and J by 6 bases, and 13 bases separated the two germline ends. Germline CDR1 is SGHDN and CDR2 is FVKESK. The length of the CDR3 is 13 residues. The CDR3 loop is CASSLVAGIEQYV. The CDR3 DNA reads TGTGCCAGCAGCCTAGTCGCAGGGATCGAGCAGTACGTC.

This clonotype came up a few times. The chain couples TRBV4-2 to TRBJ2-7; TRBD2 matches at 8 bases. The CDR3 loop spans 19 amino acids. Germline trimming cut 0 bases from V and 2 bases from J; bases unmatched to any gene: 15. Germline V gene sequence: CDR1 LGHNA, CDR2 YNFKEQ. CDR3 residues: CASSQDWGDGGGPPYEQYV. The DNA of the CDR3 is TGTGCCAGCAGCCAAGATTGGGGAGATGGCGGGGGGCCGCCCTACGAGCAGTACGTC.

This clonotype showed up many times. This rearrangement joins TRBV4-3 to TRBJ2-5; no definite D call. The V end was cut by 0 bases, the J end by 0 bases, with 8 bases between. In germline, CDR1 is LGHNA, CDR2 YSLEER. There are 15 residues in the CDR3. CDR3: CASSQDGVYQETQYF. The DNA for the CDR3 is TGCGCCAGCAGCCAAGATGGGGTTTACCAAGAGACCCAGTACTTC.

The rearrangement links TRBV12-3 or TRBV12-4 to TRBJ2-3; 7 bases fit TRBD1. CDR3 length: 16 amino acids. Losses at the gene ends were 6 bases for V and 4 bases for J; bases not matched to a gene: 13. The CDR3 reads CASSLNTGDEPDTQYF. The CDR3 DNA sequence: TGTGCCAGCAGCCTTAATACAGGGGACGAGCCAGATACGCAGTATTTT.

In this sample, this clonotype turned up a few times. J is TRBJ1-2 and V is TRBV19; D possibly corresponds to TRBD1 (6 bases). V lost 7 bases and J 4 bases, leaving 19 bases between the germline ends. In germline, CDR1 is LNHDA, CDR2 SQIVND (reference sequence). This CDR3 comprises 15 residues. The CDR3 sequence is CASKGGTVLGYGYTF. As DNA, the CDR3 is TGTGCCAGTAAGGGGGGCACTGTCCTCGGCTATGGCTACACCTTC. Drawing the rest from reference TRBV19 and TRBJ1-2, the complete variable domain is DGGITQSPKYLFRKEGQNVTLSCEQNLNHDAMYWYRQDPGQGLRLIYYSQIVNDFQKGDIAEGYSVSREKKESFPLTVTSAQKNPTAFYLCASKGGTVLGYGYTFGSGTRLTVV.

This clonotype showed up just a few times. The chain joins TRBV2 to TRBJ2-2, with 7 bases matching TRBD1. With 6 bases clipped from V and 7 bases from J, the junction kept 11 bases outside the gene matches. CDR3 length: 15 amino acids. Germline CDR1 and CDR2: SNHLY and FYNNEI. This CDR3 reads CASRPETGINGELFF. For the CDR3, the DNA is TGTGCCAGCAGACCTGAGACAGGGATAAACGGGGAGCTGTTTTTT.

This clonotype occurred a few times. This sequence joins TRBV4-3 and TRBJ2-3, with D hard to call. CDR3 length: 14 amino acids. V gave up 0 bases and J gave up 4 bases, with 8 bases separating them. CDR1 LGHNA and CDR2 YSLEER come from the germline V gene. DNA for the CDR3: TGCGCCAGCAGCCAAGATTCCTCCCCAGATACGCAGTATTTT. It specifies CASSQDSSPDTQYF.

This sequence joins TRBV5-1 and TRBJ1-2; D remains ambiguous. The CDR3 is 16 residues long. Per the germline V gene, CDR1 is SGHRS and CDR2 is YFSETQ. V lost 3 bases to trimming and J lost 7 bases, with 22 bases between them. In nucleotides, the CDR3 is TGCGCCAGCAGCTCCGCCCCGACCGATAGGACGGGTGGCTACACCTTC. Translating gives CASSSAPTDRTGGYTF.

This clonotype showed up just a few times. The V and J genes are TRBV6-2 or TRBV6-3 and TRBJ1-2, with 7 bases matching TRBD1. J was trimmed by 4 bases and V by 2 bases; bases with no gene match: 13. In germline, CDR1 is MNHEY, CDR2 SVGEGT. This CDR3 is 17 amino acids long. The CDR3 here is CASSYPDYRDSFYGYTF. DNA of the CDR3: TGTGCCAGCAGTTACCCAGATTACAGGGACAGCTTCTATGGCTACACCTTC.

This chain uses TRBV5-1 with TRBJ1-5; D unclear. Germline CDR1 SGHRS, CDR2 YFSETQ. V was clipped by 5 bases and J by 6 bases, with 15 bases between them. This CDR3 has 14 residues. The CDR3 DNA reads TGCGCCAGCAGTCCGGAGGGAGGAAGTCAGCCCCAGCATTTT. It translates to CASSPEGGSQPQHF.

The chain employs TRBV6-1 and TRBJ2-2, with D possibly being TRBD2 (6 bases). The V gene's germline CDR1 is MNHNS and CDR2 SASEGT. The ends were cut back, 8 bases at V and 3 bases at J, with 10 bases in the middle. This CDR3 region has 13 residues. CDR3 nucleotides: TGTGCCAGCGGCAGGGAGGACACCGGGGAGCTGTTTTTT. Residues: CASGREDTGELFF.

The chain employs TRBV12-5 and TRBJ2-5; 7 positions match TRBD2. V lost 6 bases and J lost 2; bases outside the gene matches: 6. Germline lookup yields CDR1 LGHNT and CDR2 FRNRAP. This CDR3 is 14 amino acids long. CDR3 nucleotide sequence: TGTGCTAGTGGCCGCTACGGGGGGCAAGAGACCCAGTACTTC. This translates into CASGRYGGQETQYF.

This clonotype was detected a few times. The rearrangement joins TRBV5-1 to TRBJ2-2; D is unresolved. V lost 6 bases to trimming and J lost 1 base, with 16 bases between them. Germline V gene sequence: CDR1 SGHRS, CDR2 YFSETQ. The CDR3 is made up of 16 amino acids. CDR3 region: CASTAVGSRNTGELFF. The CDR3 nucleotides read TGCGCCAGCACCGCGGTGGGTAGCAGGAACACCGGGGAGCTGTTTTTT. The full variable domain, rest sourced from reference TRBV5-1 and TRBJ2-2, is KAGVTQTPRYLIKTRGQQVTLSCSPISGHRSVSWYQQTPGQGLQFLFEYFSETQRNKGNFPGRFSGRQFSNSRSEMNVSTLELGDSALYLCASTAVGSRNTGELFFGEGSRLTVL.

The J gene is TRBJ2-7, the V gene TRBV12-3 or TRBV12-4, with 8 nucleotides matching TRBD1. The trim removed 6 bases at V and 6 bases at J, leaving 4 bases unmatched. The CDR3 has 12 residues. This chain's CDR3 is CASRGQGAEQYV. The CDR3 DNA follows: TGTGCCAGCAGAGGACAGGGTGCCGAGCAGTACGTC.

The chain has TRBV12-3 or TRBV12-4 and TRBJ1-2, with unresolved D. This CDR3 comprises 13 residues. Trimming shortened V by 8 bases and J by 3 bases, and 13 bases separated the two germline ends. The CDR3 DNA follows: TGTGCCAGCTTCGTCTCGACGGACTATGGCTACACCTTC. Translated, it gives CASFVSTDYGYTF.

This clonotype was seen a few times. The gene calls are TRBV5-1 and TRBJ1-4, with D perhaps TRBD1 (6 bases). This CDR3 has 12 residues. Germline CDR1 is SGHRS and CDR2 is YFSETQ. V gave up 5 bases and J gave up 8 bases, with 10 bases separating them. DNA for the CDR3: TGCGCCAGCAGAGGCCAGGGGGAAAAACTGTTTTTT. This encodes CASRGQGEKLFF. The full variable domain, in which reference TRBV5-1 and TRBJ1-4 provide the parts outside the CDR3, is KAGVTQTPRYLIKTRGQQVTLSCSPISGHRSVSWYQQTPGQGLQFLFEYFSETQRNKGNFPGRFSGRQFSNSRSEMNVSTLELGDSALYLCASRGQGEKLFFGSGTQLSVL.

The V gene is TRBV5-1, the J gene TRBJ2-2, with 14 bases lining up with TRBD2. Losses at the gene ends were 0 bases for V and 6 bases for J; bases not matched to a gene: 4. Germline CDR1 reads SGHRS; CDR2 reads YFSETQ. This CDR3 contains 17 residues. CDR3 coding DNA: TGCGCCAGCAGCTTGGCCGGGACTAGCGGGGGTTCCGGGGAGCTGTTTTTT. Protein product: CASSLAGTSGGSGELFF.

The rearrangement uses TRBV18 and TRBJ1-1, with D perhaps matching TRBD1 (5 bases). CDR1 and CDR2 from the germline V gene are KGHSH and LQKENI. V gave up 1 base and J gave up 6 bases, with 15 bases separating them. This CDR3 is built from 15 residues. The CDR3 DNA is TGTGCCAGCTCACCACTAATTCCGGGGCCCTCTGAAGCTTTCTTT. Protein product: CASSPLIPGPSEAFF.

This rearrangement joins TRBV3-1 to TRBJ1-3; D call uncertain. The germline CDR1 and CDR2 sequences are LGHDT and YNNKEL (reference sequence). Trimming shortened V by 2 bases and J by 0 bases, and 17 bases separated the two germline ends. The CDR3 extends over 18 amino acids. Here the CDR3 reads CASSQFLMPIYSGNTIYF. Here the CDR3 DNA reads TGTGCCAGCAGCCAATTCCTCATGCCCATATACTCTGGAAACACCATATATTTT.

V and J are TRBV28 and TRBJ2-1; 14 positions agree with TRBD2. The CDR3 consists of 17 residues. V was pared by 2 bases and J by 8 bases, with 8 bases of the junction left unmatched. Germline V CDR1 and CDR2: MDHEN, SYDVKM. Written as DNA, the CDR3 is TGTGCCAGCAGTTTAGGGGGACTAGCGGGGGCTAAGGATGAGCAGTTCTTC. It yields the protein CASSLGGLAGAKDEQFF.

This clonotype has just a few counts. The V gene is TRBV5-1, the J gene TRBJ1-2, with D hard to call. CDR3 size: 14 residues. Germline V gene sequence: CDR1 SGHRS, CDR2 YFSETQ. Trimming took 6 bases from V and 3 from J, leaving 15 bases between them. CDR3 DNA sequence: TGCGCCAGCAACGACGGTTATCCCGACTATGGCTACACCTTC. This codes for CASNDGYPDYGYTF.

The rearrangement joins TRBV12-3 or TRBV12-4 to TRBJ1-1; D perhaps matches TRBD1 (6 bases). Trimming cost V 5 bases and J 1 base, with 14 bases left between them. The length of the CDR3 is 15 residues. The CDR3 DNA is TGTGCCAGCAGTAGAAAAAGGGGACAGAACACTGAAGCTTTCTTT. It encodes CASSRKRGQNTEAFF.

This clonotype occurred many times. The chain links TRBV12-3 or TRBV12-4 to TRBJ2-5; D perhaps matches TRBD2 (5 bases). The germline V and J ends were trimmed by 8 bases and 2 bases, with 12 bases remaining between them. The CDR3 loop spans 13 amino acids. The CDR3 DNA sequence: TGTGCCAGCGGCCGGGATTTTCAAGAGACCCAGTACTTC. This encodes CASGRDFQETQYF.

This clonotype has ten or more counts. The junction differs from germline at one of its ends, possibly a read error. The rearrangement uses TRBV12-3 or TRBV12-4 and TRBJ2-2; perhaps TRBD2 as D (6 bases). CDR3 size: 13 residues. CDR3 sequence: CASSLGGAGELFF. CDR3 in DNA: TGCGCCAGCAGCTTGGGCGGGGCCGGGGAGCTGTTTTTT.

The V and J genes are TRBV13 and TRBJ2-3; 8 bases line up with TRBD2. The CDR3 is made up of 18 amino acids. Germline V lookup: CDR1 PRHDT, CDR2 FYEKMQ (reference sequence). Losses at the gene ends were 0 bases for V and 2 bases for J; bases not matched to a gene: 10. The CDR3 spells CASSLGTGGPPHTDTQYF. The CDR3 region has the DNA TGTGCCAGCAGCTTAGGGACGGGGGGGCCCCCGCACACAGATACGCAGTATTTT.

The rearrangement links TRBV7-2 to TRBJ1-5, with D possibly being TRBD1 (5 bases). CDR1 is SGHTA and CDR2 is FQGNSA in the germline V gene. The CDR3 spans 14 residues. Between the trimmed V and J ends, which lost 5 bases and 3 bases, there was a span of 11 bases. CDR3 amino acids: CASSPGTVNQPQHF. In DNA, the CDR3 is TGTGCCAGCAGCCCCGGGACGGTCAATCAGCCCCAGCATTTT.

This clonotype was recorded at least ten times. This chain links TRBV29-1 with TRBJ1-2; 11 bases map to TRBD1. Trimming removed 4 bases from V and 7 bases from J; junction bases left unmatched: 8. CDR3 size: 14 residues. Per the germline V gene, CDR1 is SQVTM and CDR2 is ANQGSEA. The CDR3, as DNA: TGCAGCGTTGTGGGGGGACAGGGGGGTCGTGGCTACACCTTC. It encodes CSVVGGQGGRGYTF.